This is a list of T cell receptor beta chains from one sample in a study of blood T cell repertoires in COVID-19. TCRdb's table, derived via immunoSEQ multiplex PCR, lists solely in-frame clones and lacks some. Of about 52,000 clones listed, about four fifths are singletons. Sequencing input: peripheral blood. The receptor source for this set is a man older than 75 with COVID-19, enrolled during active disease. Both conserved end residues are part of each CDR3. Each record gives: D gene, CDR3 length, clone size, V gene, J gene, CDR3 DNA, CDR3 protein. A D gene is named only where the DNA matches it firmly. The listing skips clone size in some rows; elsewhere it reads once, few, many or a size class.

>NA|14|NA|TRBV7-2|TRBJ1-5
TGTGCCAGCAGCTTAGACAGGAGCAATCAGCCCCAGCATTTT
CASSLDRSNQPQHF
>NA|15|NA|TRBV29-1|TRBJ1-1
TGCAGCGTCCTAGGATGGAGACGAACGGGCACTGAAGCTTTCTTT
CSVLGWRRTGTEAFF
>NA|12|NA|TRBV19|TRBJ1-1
TGTGCCAGTACTACGGGTGGGACTGAAGCTTTCTTT
CASTTGGTEAFF
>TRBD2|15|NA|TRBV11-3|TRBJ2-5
TGTGCCAGCAGCTTACATAGCGGGAGGGACGAGACCCAGTACTTC
CASSLHSGRDETQYF
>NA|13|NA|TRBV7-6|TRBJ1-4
TGTGCCAGCAGCTTAGGCGGGAATGAAAAACTGTTTTTT
CASSLGGNEKLFF
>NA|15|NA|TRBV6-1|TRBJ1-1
TGTGCCAGCAGTGAATTGGGGGGGGCGGACACTGAAGCTTTCTTT
CASSELGGADTEAFF
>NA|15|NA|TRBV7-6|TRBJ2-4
TGTGCCAGCAGCTCCTCGGTTTCGGGGAAAAACATTCAGTACTTC
CASSSSVSGKNIQYF
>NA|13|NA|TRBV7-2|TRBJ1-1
TGTGCCAGCAGCACCCGAGGAGAGGGTGAAGCTTTCTTT
CASSTRGEGEAFF
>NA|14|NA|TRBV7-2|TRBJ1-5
TGTGCCAGCAGCTCCGGTGTTGGTGGTCAGCCCCAGCATTTT
CASSSGVGGQPQHF
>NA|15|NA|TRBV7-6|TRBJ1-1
TGTGCCAGCAGCTTAAGGGGACACCCGAACACTGAAGCTTTCTTT
CASSLRGHPNTEAFF
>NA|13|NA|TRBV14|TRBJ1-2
TGTGCCAGCAGCCAAGCGCCGGGCTATGGCTACACCTTC
CASSQAPGYGYTF
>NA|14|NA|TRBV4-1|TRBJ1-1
TGCGCCAGCAGCCAAGCTGTCAGGCAAACTGAAGCTTTCTTT
CASSQAVRQTEAFF
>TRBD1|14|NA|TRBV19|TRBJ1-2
TGTGCCAGTAGTATCACAGGGGCGAGCTATGGCTACACCTTC
CASSITGASYGYTF
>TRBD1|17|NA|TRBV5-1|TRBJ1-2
TGCGCCAGCAGCGACCCCGGACAGGGTGGGATTTTAGGTGGCTACACCTTC
CASSDPGQGGILGGYTF
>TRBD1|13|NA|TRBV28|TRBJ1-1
TGTGCCAGCAGGTTGACAGGGGACACTGAAGCTTTCTTT
CASRLTGDTEAFF
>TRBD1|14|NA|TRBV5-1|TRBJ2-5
TGCGCCAGCAGCTTACAGGGGCCCCAAGAGACCCAGTACTTC
CASSLQGPQETQYF
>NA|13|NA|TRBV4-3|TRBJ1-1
TGCGCCAGCAGCCAGACAGCGAACACTGAAGCTTTCTTT
CASSQTANTEAFF
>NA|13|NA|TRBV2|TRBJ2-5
TGTGCCAGCAGCTACGGGGAGGTAGAGACCCAGTACTTC
CASSYGEVETQYF
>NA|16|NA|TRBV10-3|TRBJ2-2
TGTGCCATCAGTAACGACAGGCCTTCGAACACCGGGGAGCTGTTTTTT
CAISNDRPSNTGELFF
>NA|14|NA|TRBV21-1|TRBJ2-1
TGTGCCAGTGACGGACAGAGCTCCTACAATGAGCAGTTCTTC
CASDGQSSYNEQFF
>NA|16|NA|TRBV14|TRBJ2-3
TGTGCCAGCAGCCAAGCTTTAGCGCCTAGCACAGATACGCAGTATTTT
CASSQALAPSTDTQYF
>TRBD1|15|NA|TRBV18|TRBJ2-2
TGTGCCAGCTCACCCCGACAGGGTCCCACCGGGGAGCTGTTTTTT
CASSPRQGPTGELFF
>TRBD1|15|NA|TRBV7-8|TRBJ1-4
TGTGCCAGCAGCCCAACGACAGGGGAAAATGAAAAACTGTTTTTT
CASSPTTGENEKLFF
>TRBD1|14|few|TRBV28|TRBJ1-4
TGTGCCAGCAGGTCCGGACAGGATAATGAAAAACTGTTTTTT
CASRSGQDNEKLFF
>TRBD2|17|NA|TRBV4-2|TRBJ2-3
TGTGCCAGCAGCCAAGAGGGGAGCGGGGGGGCCTGGGATACGCAGTATTTT
CASSQEGSGGAWDTQYF
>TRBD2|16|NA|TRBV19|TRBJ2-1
TGTGCCAGTAGTAGTGAAAGGCGGGAGGGGTACAATGAGCAGTTCTTC
CASSSERREGYNEQFF
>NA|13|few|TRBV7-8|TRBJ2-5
TGTGCCAGCAGCTCGAGGACAGTAGAGACCCAGTACTTC
CASSSRTVETQYF
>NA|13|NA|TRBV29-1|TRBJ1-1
TGCAGCGTTGGGACATTTATGAACACTGAAGCTTTCTTT
CSVGTFMNTEAFF
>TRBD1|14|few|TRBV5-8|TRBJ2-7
TGTGCCAGCAGCTTGGGGACAGGGTTATACGAGCAGTACTTC
CASSLGTGLYEQYF
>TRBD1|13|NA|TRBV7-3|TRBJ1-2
TGTGCCAGCAGCTTATCAGGGGGCTTTGGCTACACCTTC
CASSLSGGFGYTF
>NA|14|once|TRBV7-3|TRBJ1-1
TGTGCCAGCAGCCAGGCGGGGGGTACGGCTGAAGCTTTCTTT
CASSQAGGTAEAFF
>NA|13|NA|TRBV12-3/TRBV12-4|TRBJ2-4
TGTGCCAGCAGTTTCGCACAGAAAAACATTCAGTACTTC
CASSFAQKNIQYF
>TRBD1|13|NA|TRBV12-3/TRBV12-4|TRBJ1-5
TGTGCCAGCAACCGGGACAGCTATCAGCCCCAGCATTTT
CASNRDSYQPQHF
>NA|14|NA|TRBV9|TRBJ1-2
TGTGCCAGGGAGGGGCACAGGCCCAGGTGTAGCTACACCTTC
CAREGHRPRCSYTF
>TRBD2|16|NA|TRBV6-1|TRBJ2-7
TGTGCCAGCAGTGAAGCCTCTAGCGGGGTAGGCTACGAGCAGTACTTC
CASSEASSGVGYEQYF
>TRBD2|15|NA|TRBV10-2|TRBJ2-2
TGCGCCACTAATACGGAGCGGGGGATGGCCGGGGAGCTGTTTTTT
CATNTERGMAGELFF
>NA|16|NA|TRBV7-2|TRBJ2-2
TGTGCCAGCAGCTTAGGTCTGCGGACGAACACCGGGGAGCTGTTTTTT
CASSLGLRTNTGELFF
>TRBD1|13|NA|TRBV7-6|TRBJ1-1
TGTGCCAGCAGCTACAGGGGGAACGCTGAAGCTTTCTTT
CASSYRGNAEAFF
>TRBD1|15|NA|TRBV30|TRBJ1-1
TGTGCCTGGAGGTTGCTCAGGGGGCAGAACACTGAAGCTTTCTTT
CAWRLLRGQNTEAFF
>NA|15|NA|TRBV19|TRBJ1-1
TGTGCCAGTAGTACCTCGGGCAGGGTGAACACTGAAGCTTTCTTT
CASSTSGRVNTEAFF
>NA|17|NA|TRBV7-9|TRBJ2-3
TGTGCCAGCAGCCGCCTAGTGAACTTCACTAGCACAGATACGCAGTATTTT
CASSRLVNFTSTDTQYF
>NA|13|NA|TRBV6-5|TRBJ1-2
TGTGCCAGCAGCCCCCTGGCCGGGTCTGGCTACACCTTC
CASSPLAGSGYTF